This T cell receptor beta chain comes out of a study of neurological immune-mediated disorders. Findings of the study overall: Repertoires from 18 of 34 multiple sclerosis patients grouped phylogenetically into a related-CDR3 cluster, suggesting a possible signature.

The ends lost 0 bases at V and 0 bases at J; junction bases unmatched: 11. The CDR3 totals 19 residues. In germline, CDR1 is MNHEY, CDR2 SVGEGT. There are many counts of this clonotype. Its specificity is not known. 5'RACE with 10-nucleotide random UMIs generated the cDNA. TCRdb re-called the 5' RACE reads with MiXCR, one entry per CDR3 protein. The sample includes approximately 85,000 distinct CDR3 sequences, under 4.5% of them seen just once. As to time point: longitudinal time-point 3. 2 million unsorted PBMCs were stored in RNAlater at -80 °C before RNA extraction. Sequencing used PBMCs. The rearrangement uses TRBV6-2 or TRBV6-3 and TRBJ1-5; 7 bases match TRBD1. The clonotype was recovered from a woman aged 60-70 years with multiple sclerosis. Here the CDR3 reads CASSYSVGQVPISNQPQHF. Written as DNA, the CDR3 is TGTGCCAGCAGTTACTCGGTCGGACAGGTACCGATTAGCAATCAGCCCCAGCATTTT.